The rows below give T cell receptor beta chains drawn from one sample of a study of Graves' ophthalmopathy and Graves' hyperthyroidism. TCRdb itself ran the multiplex PCR reads through MiXCR, one entry per CDR3 protein. The sample gives a few hundred thousand distinct CDR3 sequences, about two fifths of which show up once; around 4.6% is in the top ten. Sequenced input: peripheral blood or thyroid tissue (not recorded which). These receptor sequences come from an adult man with Graves' hyperthyroidism. The conserved cysteine and the conserved F or W are not part of the CDR3 here.

J: TRBJ2-3; V: TRBV6-1; CDR3: ASMTGKGTDTQY
J: TRBJ1-2; V: TRBV3-1; CDR3: ASSQGGTYYGYT
J: TRBJ1-1; V: TRBV7-9; CDR3: ASSRTQGMNTEAF
J: TRBJ1-5; V: TRBV3-1; CDR3: ASSPDRSKPQH
J: TRBJ1-5; V: TRBV19; CDR3: ASSLSDLGNQPQH
J: TRBJ1-1; V: TRBV7-8; CDR3: AWKRSGDRDRGYGEAF
J: TRBJ2-7; V: TRBV7-9; CDR3: ASSLGQGGEQY
J: TRBJ1-2; V: TRBV6-1; CDR3: ASSEAWAGGDYGYT
J: TRBJ2-3; V: TRBV7-2; CDR3: ASSLVTRSTDTQY
J: TRBJ1-4; V: TRBV7-9; CDR3: ASSSPGTGSEKLF
J: TRBJ1-4; V: TRBV24-1; CDR3: ATRKTEYNEKLF
J: TRBJ2-7; V: TRBV20-1; CDR3: SARPGQGATYEQY
J: TRBJ1-3; V: TRBV6-4; CDR3: ASTSDRGGNTIY
J: TRBJ1-2; V: TRBV5-1; CDR3: ASSLGGAGYGYT
J: TRBJ1-2; V: TRBV29-1; CDR3: SVWWSNYGYT
J: TRBJ2-3; V: TRBV20-1; CDR3: SARGTESTDTQY
J: TRBJ2-6; V: TRBV5-1; CDR3: ASSPTSSGANVLT
J: TRBJ1-4; V: TRBV16; CDR3: ASNSDGRVATNEKLF
J: TRBJ1-5; V: TRBV2; CDR3: ASSGGQINQPQH
J: TRBJ1-2; V: TRBV28; CDR3: ASSVPRDRDGGYT
J: TRBJ1-4; V: TRBV16; CDR3: ASSLSRGANEKLF
J: TRBJ1-1; V: TRBV10-3; CDR3: AISGNRGEGTEAF
J: TRBJ1-1; V: TRBV9; CDR3: ASSVLSDTEAF
J: TRBJ1-3; V: TRBV9; CDR3: ASSVEGDTGGNTIY
J: TRBJ1-1; V: TRBV7-6; CDR3: ASSTGQGGLEANTEAF
J: TRBJ2-7; V: TRBV19; CDR3: ASSISGKEGEQY
J: TRBJ1-1; V: TRBV5-4; CDR3: ASSLRSVNTEAF
J: TRBJ2-5; V: TRBV6-5; CDR3: ASSYSPRPDQETQY
J: TRBJ1-1; V: TRBV29-1; CDR3: SLEAGVTEAF
J: TRBJ2-2; V: TRBV14; CDR3: ASSLGLAGTNTGELF
J: TRBJ1-6; V: TRBV10-3; CDR3: AISRRVVEGSPLH
J: TRBJ2-7; V: TRBV9; CDR3: ASSPFREGATYEQY
J: TRBJ2-5; V: TRBV5-8; CDR3: ASSLAGIIQETQY
J: TRBJ2-2; V: TRBV7-9; CDR3: ASSRQGAITGELF
J: TRBJ2-5; V: TRBV7-9; CDR3: ASSRTSGQETQY
J: TRBJ1-4; V: TRBV7-9; CDR3: ASSLKGVDEKLF
J: TRBJ2-7; V: TRBV20-1; CDR3: SATTGTSSYEQY
J: TRBJ1-2; V: TRBV2; CDR3: AGSENRGYT
J: TRBJ1-2; V: TRBV12-3/TRBV12-4; CDR3: ATSPGTGGYGYT
J: TRBJ1-3; V: TRBV3-1; CDR3: ASLSGNTIY
J: TRBJ1-2; V: TRBV6-6; CDR3: ASSYSKAGSGNYGYT
J: TRBJ2-7; V: TRBV5-1; CDR3: ASSLELSRVYGEQY
J: TRBJ1-1; V: TRBV20-1; CDR3: SATGTGGINTEAF
J: TRBJ1-6; V: TRBV2; CDR3: ASYLRENSPLH
J: TRBJ1-5; V: TRBV2; CDR3: ASMTTQGQPQH
J: TRBJ2-2; V: TRBV5-8; CDR3: ASSLVGKGSGELF
J: TRBJ1-4; V: TRBV6-5; CDR3: ASRTLRGDTNEKLF
J: TRBJ2-7; V: TRBV7-9; CDR3: ASSLGQGAY
J: TRBJ1-6; V: TRBV20-1; CDR3: SASSGSPLH
J: TRBJ1-2; V: TRBV15; CDR3: ATSSPQRTGYGYT
J: TRBJ2-2; V: TRBV10-2; CDR3: ASSAFTGELF
J: TRBJ1-4; V: TRBV7-7; CDR3: ASSSSISGGANEKLF
J: TRBJ1-1; V: TRBV6-5; CDR3: ASRKGKLRNTEAF